Listed below are T cell receptor beta chains from one sample, sequenced in a study of blood T cell repertoires in COVID-19. TCRdb's copy holds only in-frame clones and misses some; the assay was immunoSEQ multiplex PCR. The table has some 190,000 clones, 80% to 90% seen once. The source material was peripheral blood. The receptor source for this set is a woman in her sixties or seventies with active or convalescent COVID-19. Each CDR3 is given with its conserved first and last residue. The D gene is left open where the match is weak. Clone size, where shown, is once, few, many, or a class for clones that have expanded.

J	V	size	D	DNA	CDR3
TRBJ2-3	TRBV6-5	once	.	TGTGCCAGCTCCAGGGGAAGAGATACGCAGTATTTT	CASSRGRDTQYF
TRBJ2-3	TRBV6-6	.	TRBD2	TGTGCCAGCATGGAGTCCCCGGCGGGGGCAGATACGCAGTATTTT	CASMESPAGADTQYF
TRBJ1-2	TRBV18	.	.	TGTGCCAGCTCACCACTACTAGAAGGAATCGATGGCTACACCTTC	CASSPLLEGIDGYTF
TRBJ2-3	TRBV11-1	.	TRBD2	TGTGCCAGCAGTACCGGGGTGGCGGGAGTGTCGGATACGCAGTATTTT	CASSTGVAGVSDTQYF
TRBJ2-3	TRBV4-2	.	TRBD2	TGTGCCAGCAGCCTTTCAGGACTAGCGGGGCGCACAGATACGCAGTATTTT	CASSLSGLAGRTDTQYF
TRBJ2-3	TRBV27	few	.	TGTGCCAGCAGTCCCCTCGGAGGGAGCACAGATACGCAGTATTTT	CASSPLGGSTDTQYF
TRBJ2-3	TRBV5-1	.	.	TGCGCCAGCGGGATACTAGGGACTAGCACAGATACGCAGTATTTT	CASGILGTSTDTQYF
TRBJ2-2	TRBV5-1	.	.	TGCGCCAGCAGCTTGGGGTACAGCTATAACACCGGGGAGCTGTTTTTT	CASSLGYSYNTGELFF
TRBJ1-2	TRBV7-9	few	TRBD1	TGTGCCAGCAGCCCTCGAGCGGACAGGGAAAATGGCTACACCTTC	CASSPRADRENGYTF
TRBJ2-5	TRBV5-5	.	TRBD2	TGTGCCAGCAGCCGGCGATCAGCGGGACCCCTCCAAGAGACCCAGTACTTC	CASSRRSAGPLQETQYF
TRBJ2-5	TRBV7-2	.	TRBD2	TGTGCCAGCAGCTTCCCATTGCTTATAGCGGGAGCGGGGGAAGAGACCCAGTACTTC	CASSFPLLIAGAGEETQYF
TRBJ2-1	TRBV21-1	.	.	TGTGCCAGCAGCAAACCGGGACTAGCGGTTTACAATGAGCAGTTCTTC	CASSKPGLAVYNEQFF
TRBJ2-5	TRBV10-2	.	.	TGCGCCAGCAGTGAGTCGGCGGGTCGGGGCCAAGAGACCCAGTACTTC	CASSESAGRGQETQYF
TRBJ2-3	TRBV19	.	TRBD2	TGTGCCAGTAGTCCTAGACTAGCGGGGCTCACAGATACGCAGTATTTT	CASSPRLAGLTDTQYF
TRBJ2-4	TRBV27	.	.	TGTGCCAGCAGTTTCAGGGGACAAACCAAAAACATTCAGTACTTC	CASSFRGQTKNIQYF
TRBJ2-1	TRBV7-3	.	.	TGTGCCAGCAGCTTGTCTATTCGGAGTGAGCAGTTCTTC	CASSLSIRSEQFF
TRBJ2-5	TRBV21-1	.	.	TGTGCCAGCAAGGGGACAGACGGGCCATATGAAGAGACCCAGTACTTC	CASKGTDGPYEETQYF
TRBJ1-1	TRBV9	.	TRBD1	TGTGCCAGCAGCCCTAGGGGGCAGATGAACACTGAAGCTTTCTTT	CASSPRGQMNTEAFF
TRBJ1-2	TRBV5-6	.	.	TGTGCCAGCAGCTTGGGGGGCAGGGGAGCAAGGAGCGGCTACACCTTC	CASSLGGRGARSGYTF
TRBJ2-7	TRBV2	.	.	TGTGCCAGCAGTGCCTCCCCTAGCGCCGTCTCCTACGAGCAGTACTTC	CASSASPSAVSYEQYF
TRBJ2-7	TRBV28	.	.	TGTGCCAGCAGTTCCGCGGGCGGGAAGGTATACGAGCAGTACTTC	CASSSAGGKVYEQYF
TRBJ2-7	TRBV15	.	.	TGTGCCACCAGCAGAGTAGGGAGCTCCTACGAGCAGTACTTC	CATSRVGSSYEQYF